The T cell receptor (beta chain) under discussion was sequenced for a study of human T cells and chemical hapten exposure. Each CDR3 protein gets one entry after TCRdb re-called the RACE reads with MiXCR. The sample has roughly 34,000 distinct CDR3 sequences, about a tenth seen once. This clonotype was recorded at least ten times. Time point meaning: pre-sensitization, week 0. Noted treatment: therapeutic diphenylcyclopropenone sensitization with weekly scalp DPC. From whole blood left unfractionated, total RNA was extracted. Germline V gene data show CDR1 as MNHNY and CDR2 as SVGAGI (reference sequence). V was cut by 0 bases and J by 0 bases, with 6 bases left in between. The CDR3 is 14 residues long.

The specimen comprised whole blood, sampled in connection with sensitization to the hapten diphenylcyclopropenone (DPC). The chain has TRBV6-6 and TRBJ2-7, with no clear D. This TCR came from a man aged 45-60 years with alopecia areata. Some clones in this sample may be carry-over from other donors' samples. In DNA, the CDR3 is TGTGCCAGCAGTTACTCTCGAGTCTCCTACGAGCAGTACTTC. The encoded protein is CASSYSRVSYEQYF.